Shown below are 4 T cell receptor beta chains from a single sample sequenced in a study of CD8 T cells in Susac syndrome. The RNA, about 0.45 to 1 ug, was put through reverse transcription using random hexamers. Each CDR3 protein is one row after TCRdb ran MiXCR on the immunoSEQ multiplex PCR reads. The table records a few hundred thousand distinct CDR3 sequences, more than 75% of them present only once. Sequencing used CD8+ T cells from PBMCs. The receptors here all came from a human donor with multiple sclerosis.

The chain recombines TRBV27 with TRBJ1-1; D not resolved. V lost 2 bases and J lost 5, with 12 bases in between. This CDR3 is built from 14 residues. Per germline, CDR1 MNHEY and CDR2 SMNVEV (reference sequence). DNA of the CDR3: TGTGCCAGCAGTTTACGAGGCCCGTGGACTGAAGCTTTCTTT. Protein: CASSLRGPWTEAFF.

The chain couples TRBV27 to TRBJ2-7; 7 bases align to TRBD1. Germline CDR1 reads MNHEY; CDR2 reads SMNVEV (reference sequence). The CDR3 has 15 amino acids. V gave up 6 bases and J gave up 4 bases; unmatched junction bases: 12. The CDR3 DNA reads TGTGCCAGCAGACTGTCGGGACAGATGCTTTACGAGCAGTACTTC. This encodes CASRLSGQMLYEQYF.

This chain connects TRBV7-6 to TRBJ2-2; 7 bases line up with TRBD2. The CDR3 contains 16 residues. Germline V gives CDR1 SGHVS, CDR2 FNYEAQ. The V segment lost 3 bases and the J segment 1 base; nucleotides outside the gene matches: 5. CDR3 residues: CASSFLAGLNTGELFF. The CDR3 DNA follows: TGTGCCAGCAGCTTTTTAGCGGGCTTGAACACCGGGGAGCTGTTTTTT. The whole variable domain, remainder taken from reference TRBV7-6 and TRBJ2-2, is GAGVSQSPRYKVTKRGQDVALRCDPISGHVSLYWYRQALGQGPEFLTYFNYEAQQDKSGLPNDRFSAERPEGSISTLTIQRTEQRDSAMYRCASSFLAGLNTGELFFGEGSRLTVL.

The J gene is TRBJ2-5, the V gene TRBV20-1; D may match TRBD1 or TRBD2 (5 bases each). Trimming took off 0 bases at V and 4 bases at J, with 24 bases between the two ends. This CDR3 spans 18 amino acids. Germline V gives CDR1 DFQATT, CDR2 SNEGSKA (reference sequence). The CDR3 sequence is CSARDVRQEEWGLETQYF. Here the CDR3 DNA reads TGCAGTGCTAGAGATGTGCGGCAAGAGGAATGGGGGTTAGAGACCCAGTACTTC.